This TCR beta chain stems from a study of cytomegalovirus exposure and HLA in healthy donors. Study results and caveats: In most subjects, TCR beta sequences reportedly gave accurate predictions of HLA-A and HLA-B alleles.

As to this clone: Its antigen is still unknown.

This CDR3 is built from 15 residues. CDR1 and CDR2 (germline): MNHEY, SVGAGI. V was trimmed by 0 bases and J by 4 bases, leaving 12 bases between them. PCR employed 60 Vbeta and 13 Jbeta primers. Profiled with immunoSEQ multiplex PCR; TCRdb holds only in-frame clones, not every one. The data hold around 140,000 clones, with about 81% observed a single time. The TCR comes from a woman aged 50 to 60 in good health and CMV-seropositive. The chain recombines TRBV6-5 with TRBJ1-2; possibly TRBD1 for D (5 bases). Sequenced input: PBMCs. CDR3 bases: TGTGCCAGCAGTTACTCCTACGGTGGGGCCTATGGCTACACCTTC. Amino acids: CASSYSYGGAYGYTF.